These 32 T cell receptor beta chains were all obtained from the same sample, sequenced in a study of T cells in Graves' hyperthyroidism and ophthalmopathy. Authors of the study amplified TCR beta CDR3 regions from RNA transcripts. First-round RT-PCR of the TCR CDR3 relied on the HTBI primer set. Via MiXCR, TCRdb re-called the multiplex PCR reads, giving one row per CDR3 protein. The sample has a few hundred thousand distinct CDR3 sequences; roughly 15% are singletons. What was sequenced was blood. Every receptor here comes from a woman aged 40 to 50 with Graves' hyperthyroidism that later progressed to Graves' ophthalmopathy.

The chain recombines TRBV19 with TRBJ2-3; 7 positions match TRBD1. The germline V gene encodes CDR1 LNHDA and CDR2 SQIVND (reference sequence). Losses at the gene ends were 4 bases for V and 2 bases for J; bases not matched to a gene: 6. This CDR3 spans 15 amino acids. The CDR3 spells CASSRRDRNTDTQYF. Here the CDR3 DNA reads TGTGCCAGTAGTAGACGGGACAGAAACACAGATACGCAGTATTTT. The full variable domain, in which reference TRBV19 and TRBJ2-3 provide the parts outside the CDR3, is DGGITQSPKYLFRKEGQNVTLSCEQNLNHDAMYWYRQDPGQGLRLIYYSQIVNDFQKGDIAEGYSVSREKKESFPLTVTSAQKNPTAFYLCASSRRDRNTDTQYFGPGTRLTVL.

In this sample, this clonotype turned up many times. V gene TRBV6-1 combines with J gene TRBJ2-7; D remains unclear. Trimming took off 0 bases at V and 2 bases at J, with 14 bases between the two ends. Germline lookup yields CDR1 MNHNS and CDR2 SASEGT. This CDR3 region has 16 residues. The CDR3 sequence: CASSEAVSLTPYEQYF. The CDR3 DNA is TGTGCCAGCAGTGAAGCGGTTTCTCTCACCCCCTACGAGCAGTACTTC.

Many counts were recorded for this clonotype. The chain links TRBV7-2 to TRBJ2-1, with TRBD2 matching 11 bases. The CDR3 runs to 17 residues. The V and J ends lost 2 bases and 9 bases, in that order; junction bases with no gene match: 12. Germline V gene sequence: CDR1 SGHTA, CDR2 FQGNSA. CDR3 protein: CASSLHLIAGGPVEQFF. As DNA, the CDR3 is TGTGCCAGCAGCTTACACCTAATAGCGGGAGGGCCCGTTGAGCAGTTCTTC.

Many counts were recorded for this clonotype. The chain has TRBV5-1 and TRBJ2-1; perhaps TRBD2 as D (5 bases). The CDR3 covers 16 residues. Per germline, CDR1 SGHRS and CDR2 YFSETQ. V lost 0 bases and J 0 bases, leaving 10 bases between the germline ends. For the CDR3, the DNA is TGCGCCAGCAGCTTGGACTCGGGGAGCTCCTACAATGAGCAGTTCTTC. Translation gives CASSLDSGSSYNEQFF.

This clonotype has at least ten counts. V usage is TRBV30 and J usage is TRBJ1-4, with D tentatively TRBD1 (6 bases). Germline V CDR1 and CDR2: GTSNPN, SVGIG (reference sequence). The V gene lost 4 bases and the J gene lost 7 bases, with 10 bases spanning the gap. CDR3 length: 12 amino acids. CDR3 sequence: CAWTTGSEKLFF. Here the CDR3 DNA reads TGTGCCTGGACCACAGGGAGTGAAAAACTGTTTTTT.

This clonotype was observed many times. The rearrangement uses TRBV27 and TRBJ2-6; D gene ambiguous. The CDR3 is made up of 14 amino acids. V lost 5 bases and J 2 bases, leaving 7 bases between the germline ends. Germline V lookup: CDR1 MNHEY, CDR2 SMNVEV (reference sequence). CDR3 loop: CASSPRTGANVLTF. The CDR3 DNA follows: TGTGCCAGCAGTCCCCGCACTGGGGCCAACGTCCTGACTTTC.

This clonotype was seen at least ten times. The V call is TRBV20-1, the J call TRBJ2-1; TRBD2 matches at 10 bases. Germline V gene data show CDR1 as DFQATT and CDR2 as SNEGSKA (reference sequence). The CDR3 is 18 residues long. V lost 0 bases, J lost 0 bases, and 8 bases stayed unmatched. CDR3 nucleotide sequence: TGCAGTGCTAGAGATTACAGCGGGAGGGCCAGCTCCTACAATGAGCAGTTCTTC. Encoded protein: CSARDYSGRASSYNEQFF.

This chain links TRBV28 with TRBJ2-1, with D perhaps TRBD2 (6 bases). The CDR3 loop spans 16 amino acids. CDR1 is MDHEN, CDR2 SYDVKM, per germline. The V gene lost 3 bases and the J gene lost 2 bases, with 14 bases spanning the gap. CDR3 sequence: CASSFLQDYTYNEQFF. CDR3 DNA sequence: TGTGCCAGCAGTTTCCTCCAGGACTACACCTACAATGAGCAGTTCTTC.

This clonotype was found many times. The CDR3 is CSALRRGLASGELFF. CDR3 DNA sequence: TGCAGTGCTCTCCGCCGGGGACTAGCCTCCGGGGAGCTGTTTTTT. V and J are TRBV20-1 and TRBJ2-2; TRBD2 agrees at 9 bases. The CDR3 is made up of 15 amino acids. Germline values: CDR1 DFQATT, CDR2 SNEGSKA (reference sequence). The J segment lost 6 bases and the V segment lost 5 bases, leaving 10 bases of the junction unmatched.

This clonotype was seen just once. The rearrangement uses TRBV11-2 and TRBJ2-1, with 8 positions matching TRBD1. The germline V gene encodes CDR1 SGHAT and CDR2 FQNNGV. This CDR3 region has 14 residues. With 1 base clipped from V and 8 bases from J, the junction kept 4 bases outside the gene matches. CDR3 bases: TGTGCCAGCAGCTTAGGGACAGGGCGGGATGAGCAGTTCTTC. This translates into CASSLGTGRDEQFF.

The sample holds many counts of this clonotype. V gene TRBV30 combines with J gene TRBJ2-2, with D unclear. The germline V gene encodes CDR1 GTSNPN and CDR2 SVGIG (reference sequence). The CDR3 has 13 amino acids. V was shortened by 4 bases and J by 1 base, with 7 bases between the two germline ends. CDR3 region: CAWNNGNTGELFF. The CDR3 DNA sequence: TGTGCCTGGAACAACGGGAACACCGGGGAGCTGTTTTTT.

There are a few counts of this clonotype. The V call is TRBV5-1, the J call TRBJ1-1, with 8 bases matching TRBD1. Germline V gene data show CDR1 as SGHRS and CDR2 as YFSETQ. J gave up 5 bases and V 0 bases, and 21 bases lay outside the gene matches. CDR3 length: 20 amino acids. CDR3 coding DNA: TGCGCCAGCAGCTTGGCCAGTCGGCAGGGGGCGGGCCGCTTGTCGACTGAAGCTTTCTTT. Protein sequence: CASSLASRQGAGRLSTEAFF.

This clonotype came up many times. This rearrangement joins TRBV9 to TRBJ2-7, with 7 bases identical to TRBD2. V shed 7 bases and J 0 bases; nucleotides not matched to a gene: 7. The CDR3 has 14 amino acids. Germline CDR1 SGDLS, CDR2 YYNGEE. The CDR3, as DNA: TGTGCCAGCGCTGCGGGCGGGAGCTCCTACGAGCAGTACTTC. This gives the protein CASAAGGSSYEQYF.

The table lists this clonotype with many counts. This chain links TRBV6-1 with TRBJ2-6, with D possibly matching TRBD2 (5 bases). CDR1 is MNHNS, CDR2 SASEGT, per germline. Trimming removed 6 bases at V and 4 bases at J, with 10 bases between. The CDR3 has 14 amino acids. CDR3 sequence reads: CASRQLAGANVLTF. As DNA, the CDR3 is TGTGCCAGCAGGCAGCTAGCAGGGGCCAACGTCCTGACTTTC.

This clonotype has at least ten counts. The DNA of the CDR3 is TGTGCCACCAGTGATTCCCTGCTGAGGGATGGGGCAGATACGCAGTATTTT. This sequence encodes CATSDSLLRDGADTQYF. This chain connects TRBV24-1 to TRBJ2-3, with D maybe TRBD2 (5 bases). This CDR3 is built from 17 residues. Between the trimmed V and J ends, which lost 2 bases and 4 bases, there was a span of 18 bases. Germline V CDR1 and CDR2: KGHDR, SFDVKD.

In this sample, this clonotype turned up once. The chain joins TRBV28 to TRBJ2-5; TRBD1 matches at 10 bases. Germline values: CDR1 MDHEN, CDR2 SYDVKM. V was pared by 6 bases and J by 1 base, with 5 bases of the junction left unmatched. The CDR3 totals 15 residues. DNA for the CDR3: TGTGCCAGCAGCTCCGGGACAGGGGCCCAAGAGACCCAGTACTTC. Its translation: CASSSGTGAQETQYF.

V usage is TRBV20-1 and J usage is TRBJ2-4; no reliable D call. This CDR3 region has 14 residues. The V end was cut by 6 bases, the J end by 1 base, with 13 bases between. Germline V lookup: CDR1 DFQATT, CDR2 SNEGSKA (reference sequence). CDR3 bases: TGCAGTGCCCGATCTACGGACGCCAAAAACATTCAGTACTTC. Protein: CSARSTDAKNIQYF.

V and J are TRBV24-1 and TRBJ2-3; possible D gene TRBD2, 6 bases. Germline loops: CDR1 KGHDR, CDR2 SFDVKD. V lost 7 bases, J lost 6 bases, and 19 bases lay in between. The CDR3 sequence is 15 residues long. The CDR3 here is CATSNERAGWDTQYF. The CDR3 coding sequence is TGTGCCACCAGCAACGAGCGGGCGGGGTGGGATACGCAGTATTTT.

For this clonotype: A read error is possible here, since a much larger clone lies one base away. The V and J genes are TRBV15 and TRBJ2-1, with TRBD1 matching 9 bases. CDR3 length equals 16 residues. J was trimmed by 6 bases and V by 6 bases; bases with no gene match: 12. CDR1 and CDR2 (germline): LNHNV, YYDKDF (reference sequence). This CDR3 reads CATRKRGDRDSNEQFF. CDR3 in DNA: TGTGCCACCAGGAAAAGGGGGGACAGGGACAGCAATGAGCAGTTCTTC.

In its sample, this clonotype was seen many times. The rearrangement joins TRBV11-1 to TRBJ2-5, with D perhaps being TRBD1 or TRBD2 (7 bases each). The V end lost 3 bases, the J end lost 2 bases, and 13 bases lay between the germline ends. There are 15 residues in the CDR3. CDR1 SGHAT and CDR2 FQDESV come from the germline V gene (reference sequence). The CDR3 sequence: CASSFNQGGQETQYF. In DNA, the CDR3 is TGTGCCAGCAGCTTCAACCAGGGGGGGCAAGAGACCCAGTACTTC.

This clonotype is deemed medium-sized. The chain employs TRBV9 and TRBJ2-7; possible D gene TRBD2, 6 bases. The CDR3 runs 16 residues. Germline CDR1 and CDR2: SGDLS and YYNGEE. V was cut by 1 base and J by 7 bases, with 21 bases left in between. Written as DNA, the CDR3 is TGTGCCAGCAGCGTAACCGGGACTCCTGCCAATGGGGAGCAGTACTTC. It specifies CASSVTGTPANGEQYF. Complete variable domain (other parts from reference TRBV9 and TRBJ2-7): DSGVTQTPKHLITATGQRVTLRCSPRSGDLSVYWYQQSLDQGLQFLIQYYNGEERAKGNILERFSAQQFPDLHSELNLSSLELGDSALYFCASSVTGTPANGEQYFGPGTRLTVT.

This clonotype was counted between two and nine times. Possible read error: a much larger clone is one base away. This rearrangement joins TRBV12-3 or TRBV12-4 to TRBJ2-2; TRBD2 agrees at 7 bases. Losses at the gene ends were 6 bases for V and 4 bases for J; bases not matched to a gene: 11. This CDR3 comprises 16 residues. In DNA form, the CDR3 reads TGTGCCAGCAGCGCCGGGGACTACCCGAGCACCGGGGAGCTGTTTTTT. Translation gives CASSAGDYPSTGELFF.

This clonotype was counted ten times or more. The chain uses TRBV7-8 and TRBJ1-6, with 7 bases lining up with TRBD1. Germline trimming cut 3 bases from V and 7 bases from J; bases unmatched to any gene: 12. The V gene's germline CDR1 is SGHVS and CDR2 FQNEAQ. This CDR3 has 17 amino acids. CDR3 in DNA: TGTGCCAGCAGCTTTCGGGAGAGGGACAGCCCCAATTCACCCCTCCACTTT. Translation gives CASSFRERDSPNSPLHF.

As to this clonotype: A much larger clone is a single base away; this may be a read error. The V call is TRBV19, the J call TRBJ2-7, with 9 bases that match TRBD2. The CDR3 is 17 amino acids. V dropped 4 bases and J dropped 1; count of bases not matched to a gene: 11. Germline V gene sequence: CDR1 LNHDA, CDR2 SQIVND (reference sequence). CDR3 in amino acids: CASSTGPAGGLSYEQYF. DNA of the CDR3: TGTGCCAGTAGTACTGGACCAGCGGGAGGCCTATCCTACGAGCAGTACTTC.

This clonotype came up many times. The chain carries TRBV20-1 and TRBJ2-7; possible D gene TRBD1, 6 bases. With 1 base removed from V and 6 bases from J, the gap between germline ends came to 19 bases. CDR1 and CDR2 from the germline V gene are DFQATT and SNEGSKA (reference sequence). The CDR3 is made up of 15 amino acids. The DNA for the CDR3 is TGCAGTGCTAGAGTATTCGAGAGGGGGAAAGGCGAGCAGTACTTC. Translated, it gives CSARVFERGKGEQYF.

The table lists this clonotype with a few counts. The V and J genes are TRBV19 and TRBJ1-2; 7 positions match TRBD1. The CDR3 is 15 amino acids. V was pared by 3 bases and J by 8 bases, with 12 bases of the junction left unmatched. CDR1 is LNHDA and CDR2 is SQIVND in the germline V gene (reference sequence). CDR3 nucleotides: TGTGCCAGTAGTATCAGTTTCGGACAGGCTCGGGGCTACACCTTC. As protein: CASSISFGQARGYTF.

In its sample, this clonotype was seen many times. The rearrangement uses TRBV11-2 and TRBJ2-7, with 9 nucleotides matching TRBD1. The CDR3 has 15 residues. Germline V gene data show CDR1 as SGHAT and CDR2 as FQNNGV. J lost 5 bases, V lost 5 bases, and 10 bases had no gene match. CDR3 nucleotide sequence: TGTGCCAGCAGCGTGGACAGGGGCCCCCTGGACGAGCAGTACTTC. Translating it yields CASSVDRGPLDEQYF.

The chain links TRBV28 to TRBJ1-1, with 9 bases fitting TRBD1. The CDR3 loop spans 15 amino acids. Unmatched junction bases numbered 10, after V lost 6 bases and J lost 5 bases. The germline V gene has CDR1 MDHEN and CDR2 SYDVKM. The CDR3, as DNA: TGTGCCAGCAGCGGCTCCGGGACAGGGAAGACTGAAGCTTTCTTT. Its translation is CASSGSGTGKTEAFF.

This clonotype appeared many times. The genes are TRBV12-3 or TRBV12-4 and TRBJ2-2, with 11 bases matching TRBD1. J lost 5 bases, V lost 5 bases, and 4 bases had no gene match. The CDR3 is 15 residues long. The chain's CDR3 is CASSIGTGGTGELFF. Here the CDR3 DNA reads TGTGCCAGCAGTATTGGGACAGGGGGAACCGGGGAGCTGTTTTTT.

This clonotype was seen repeatedly, ten times or more. V gene TRBV27 combines with J gene TRBJ2-2; possible D gene TRBD1, 7 bases. The CDR3 is 17 residues long. Germline V gene sequence: CDR1 MNHEY, CDR2 SMNVEV (reference sequence). V lost 4 bases and J lost 5, with 20 bases in between. The CDR3 DNA sequence: TGTGCCAGCAGTTATAGGGCTGGAGGGGGCGCGACCGGGGAGCTGTTTTTT. Its translation: CASSYRAGGGATGELFF.

This clonotype came up many times. This rearrangement joins TRBV11-3 to TRBJ2-3; 8 bases agree with TRBD1. There are 17 residues in the CDR3. V dropped 3 bases and J dropped 2; count of bases not matched to a gene: 10. Germline V lookup: CDR1 SGHNT, CDR2 YENEEA. DNA for the CDR3: TGTGCCAGCAGCTTGGGAGGAACAGGGGGACCCACAGATACGCAGTATTTT. Its protein product is CASSLGGTGGPTDTQYF. Full variable domain (missing parts from reference TRBV11-3 and TRBJ2-3): EAGVVQSPRYKIIEKKQPVAFWCNPISGHNTLYWYLQNLGQGPELLIRYENEEAVDDSQLPKDRFSAERLKGVDSTLKIQPAELGDSAVYLCASSLGGTGGPTDTQYFGPGTRLTVL.

This clonotype was seen a handful of times. The rearrangement uses TRBV5-8 and TRBJ2-1; D gene unclear. This CDR3 has 11 residues. The V end was cut by 4 bases, the J end by 9 bases, with 8 bases between. CDR1 is SGHTS and CDR2 is YDEGEE in the germline V gene. CDR3 sequence reads: CASSTWVEQFF. The DNA of the CDR3 is TGTGCCAGCAGCACCTGGGTTGAGCAGTTCTTC.